These 21 T cell receptor beta chains originate from one sample sequenced in a study of STAT5B mutations in CD4+ large granular lymphocyte leukemia. Produced via immunoSEQ multiplex PCR; TCRdb's table is partial and in-frame only. This table holds about 35,000 clones, around 76% found once. The sample taken for sequencing was CD4+ T cells from blood buffy coats. The receptors come from a human donor in good health.

The V and J genes are TRBV18 and TRBJ2-7, with 11 bases identical to TRBD2. This CDR3 has 15 amino acids. Germline assignment: CDR1 KGHSH and CDR2 LQKENI. The J segment lost 0 bases and the V segment lost 6 bases, leaving 4 bases of the junction unmatched. The CDR3 nucleotides are TGTGCCAGCTCTCCGACTAGCGGGACCTCCTACGAGCAGTACTTC. Residues: CASSPTSGTSYEQYF.

The CDR3 reads CATRKTGGMGTEAFF. CDR3 DNA: TGTGCCACCCGGAAGACAGGGGGCATGGGCACTGAAGCTTTCTTT. This chain connects TRBV19 to TRBJ1-1, with 10 bases lining up with TRBD1. Germline assignment: CDR1 LNHDA and CDR2 SQIVND (reference sequence). V was pared by 10 bases and J by 4 bases, with 12 bases of the junction left unmatched. The CDR3 spans 15 residues.

This chain uses TRBV11-2 with TRBJ2-7, with 8 bases matching TRBD1. V trimming: 1 base; J trimming: 3 bases; junction bases outside the gene matches: 8. Germline V gene lookup returns CDR1 SGHAT and CDR2 FQNNGV. The CDR3 extends over 16 amino acids. Here the CDR3 reads CASSLGPRQGHYEQYF. The CDR3 nucleotides are TGTGCCAGCAGCTTAGGCCCCCGACAGGGGCACTACGAGCAGTACTTC.

This clone was counted a single time. The chain carries TRBV5-6 and TRBJ2-3; TRBD2 might be the D (5 bases). The CDR3 is 15 amino acids. Trimming pared 4 bases from V and 1 base from J, leaving 13 bases between. The germline V gene encodes CDR1 SGHDT and CDR2 YYEEEE. CDR3 bases: TGTGCCAGCAGCCTCCGCTCCGGGGGCACAGATACGCAGTATTTT. It specifies CASSLRSGGTDTQYF.

This clone was counted a few times. The chain uses TRBV5-3 and TRBJ1-1; D possibly corresponds to TRBD1 (5 bases). TRBV5-3 is sorted into the ORF group, with uncertain function. Trimming took off 4 bases at V and 1 base at J, with 14 bases between the two ends. There are 15 residues in the CDR3. The CDR3 DNA follows: TGTGCCAGAAGCCTTGGCCCCAGGGCGAACACTGAAGCTTTCTTT. Translated, it gives CARSLGPRANTEAFF.

This chain uses TRBV7-2 with TRBJ2-1; D ambiguous. The CDR3 loop spans 16 amino acids. V shed 0 bases and J shed 3 bases, with 12 bases lying between them. The V gene's germline CDR1 is SGHTA and CDR2 FQGNSA. The CDR3 region has the DNA TGTGCCAGCAGCTTAGCTGGCGCCGTCAACTACAATGAGCAGTTCTTC. The encoded protein is CASSLAGAVNYNEQFF.

This clone was counted a few times. This sequence joins TRBV11-3 and TRBJ1-1, with D tentatively TRBD1 (5 bases). This CDR3 has 13 amino acids. Germline V gives CDR1 SGHNT, CDR2 YENEEA. Between the trimmed V and J ends, which lost 5 bases and 7 bases, there was a span of 14 bases. The CDR3 coding sequence is TGTGCCAGCAGCCCCAGAGGACAAAGTGAAGCTTTCTTT. It yields the protein CASSPRGQSEAFF.

The CDR3 loop reads CASSTDRSRETQYF. The CDR3 region has the DNA TGTGCCAGTAGTACGGACAGGAGCCGGGAGACCCAGTACTTC. The V and J genes are TRBV19 and TRBJ2-5, with 7 bases fitting TRBD1. The CDR3 has 14 amino acids. Germline-derived CDR1 and CDR2 are LNHDA and SQIVND (reference sequence). J lost 5 bases, V lost 4 bases, and 7 bases had no gene match.

This sequence joins TRBV2 and TRBJ2-7, with TRBD1 as a possible D gene (6 bases). Germline CDR1 is SNHLY and CDR2 is FYNNEI. This CDR3 is 13 amino acids long. Trimming removed 6 bases at V and 8 bases at J, with 17 bases between. The CDR3 DNA sequence: TGTGCCAGCAGCACACGGACAGAGGGGCAGCAGTACTTC. It translates to CASSTRTEGQQYF.

This rearrangement joins TRBV5-1 to TRBJ1-1, with TRBD1 matching over 8 bases. Germline V gives CDR1 SGHRS, CDR2 YFSETQ. The CDR3 covers 14 residues. The trim removed 4 bases at V and 4 bases at J, leaving 6 bases unmatched. CDR3 amino acids: CASSTDRVATEAFF. In DNA, the CDR3 is TGCGCCAGCAGCACGGACAGGGTGGCCACTGAAGCTTTCTTT.

The chain employs TRBV27 and TRBJ1-1, with D maybe TRBD1 (6 bases). CDR3 length equals 13 residues. Trimming removed 3 bases from V and 3 bases from J, with 8 bases in between. Germline values: CDR1 MNHEY, CDR2 SMNVEV (reference sequence). The CDR3 bases are TGTGCCAGCAGTTTTTCAGGGGACACTGAAGCTTTCTTT. This sequence encodes CASSFSGDTEAFF.

The V and J genes are TRBV6-5 and TRBJ1-4; D possibly corresponds to TRBD1 (5 bases). Trimming shortened V by 1 base and J by 8 bases, and 11 bases separated the two germline ends. The germline V gene encodes CDR1 MNHEY and CDR2 SVGAGI. This CDR3 contains 14 residues. Here the CDR3 DNA reads TGTGCCAGCAGTTACTGGGGGGTCCGGGAAAAACTGTTTTTT. Residues: CASSYWGVREKLFF.

This clone has a handful of counts. CDR3 sequence: CAWTPGGWAEAFF. The CDR3 bases are TGTGCCTGGACCCCAGGGGGTTGGGCTGAAGCTTTCTTT. The chain employs TRBV30 and TRBJ1-1; TRBD1 matches at 7 bases. From germline, CDR1 is GTSNPN and CDR2 SVGIG (reference sequence). The CDR3 is made up of 13 amino acids. Trimming took 4 bases from V and 6 from J; bases not matched to a gene: 8.

The J gene is TRBJ2-7, the V gene TRBV9; unclear D gene. Germline CDR1 and CDR2: SGDLS and YYNGEE. Trimming removed 4 bases at V and 5 bases at J, with 19 bases between. The CDR3 runs to 15 residues. The CDR3 DNA is TGTGCCAGCAGCCCTTCTCTCGCCGCCCCCCACGAGCAGTACTTC. Protein sequence: CASSPSLAAPHEQYF.

This chain links TRBV12-2 with TRBJ1-5; TRBD1 reflects the table's D call only, with no check against the DNA. TRBV12-2 is shown as a pseudogene. The CDR3 length is 18 residues. In DNA, the CDR3 is TGTGCAAGTCGTCGGATCCAGGGCATCTTCTATAGCAATCAGCCCCAGCATTTT. As protein: CASRRIQGIFYSNQPQHF.

The chain joins TRBV5-6 to TRBJ1-5, with TRBD1 matching over 8 bases. This CDR3 contains 15 residues. CDR1 and CDR2 (germline): SGHDT, YYEEEE. Trimming cost V 2 bases and J 9 bases; bases outside gene matches: 10. The CDR3: CASSLGQGPKGPQHF. The DNA of the CDR3 is TGTGCCAGCAGCTTAGGACAGGGCCCCAAGGGGCCCCAGCATTTT.

This sequence joins TRBV27 and TRBJ2-1; 10 bases agree with TRBD1. Germline trimming cut 6 bases from V and 2 bases from J; bases unmatched to any gene: 7. CDR3 length equals 16 residues. Germline assignment: CDR1 MNHEY and CDR2 SMNVEV (reference sequence). The CDR3, as DNA: TGTGCCAGCAGGGATTCCGGGACAGGGGCCTACAATGAGCAGTTCTTC. It specifies CASRDSGTGAYNEQFF.

This chain connects TRBV6-1 to TRBJ2-7; TRBD2 agrees at 8 bases. Germline trimming cut 4 bases from V and 2 bases from J; bases unmatched to any gene: 4. This CDR3 is built from 14 residues. Looked up from germline, CDR1 is MNHNS and CDR2 is SASEGT. This CDR3 is CASSAREGPYEQYF. CDR3 sequence (DNA): TGTGCCAGCAGTGCCCGGGAGGGTCCCTACGAGCAGTACTTC.

This chain links TRBV5-1 with TRBJ1-5; D unclear. Germline V gene data show CDR1 as SGHRS and CDR2 as YFSETQ. The CDR3 loop spans 15 amino acids. V was trimmed by 5 bases and J by 0 bases, leaving 12 bases between them. The CDR3 sequence is CASRVDYSSNQPQHF. CDR3 bases: TGCGCCAGCAGGGTCGATTATAGTAGCAATCAGCCCCAGCATTTT.

The chain recombines TRBV14 with TRBJ1-2; D possibly corresponds to TRBD1 (5 bases). In germline, CDR1 is SGHDN, CDR2 FVKESK. CDR3 length: 15 residues. The V end was cut by 3 bases, the J end by 6 bases, with 17 bases between. The CDR3 nucleotides read TGTGCCAGCAGCCATTGGGGAGATGGGGGAGATGGCTACACCTTC. Translating it yields CASSHWGDGGDGYTF.

The chain combines TRBV19 with TRBJ2-1; 10 positions match TRBD1. CDR3 size: 15 residues. The germline gives CDR1 LNHDA, CDR2 SQIVND (reference sequence). J gave up 6 bases and V 5 bases, and 7 bases lay outside the gene matches. The CDR3 spells CASSEPGQGTNEQFF. CDR3 coding DNA: TGTGCCAGTAGTGAACCGGGACAGGGGACCAATGAGCAGTTCTTC. Variable domain in full (rest from reference TRBV19 and TRBJ2-1): DGGITQSPKYLFRKEGQNVTLSCEQNLNHDAMYWYRQDPGQGLRLIYYSQIVNDFQKGDIAEGYSVSREKKESFPLTVTSAQKNPTAFYLCASSEPGQGTNEQFFGPGTRLTVL.